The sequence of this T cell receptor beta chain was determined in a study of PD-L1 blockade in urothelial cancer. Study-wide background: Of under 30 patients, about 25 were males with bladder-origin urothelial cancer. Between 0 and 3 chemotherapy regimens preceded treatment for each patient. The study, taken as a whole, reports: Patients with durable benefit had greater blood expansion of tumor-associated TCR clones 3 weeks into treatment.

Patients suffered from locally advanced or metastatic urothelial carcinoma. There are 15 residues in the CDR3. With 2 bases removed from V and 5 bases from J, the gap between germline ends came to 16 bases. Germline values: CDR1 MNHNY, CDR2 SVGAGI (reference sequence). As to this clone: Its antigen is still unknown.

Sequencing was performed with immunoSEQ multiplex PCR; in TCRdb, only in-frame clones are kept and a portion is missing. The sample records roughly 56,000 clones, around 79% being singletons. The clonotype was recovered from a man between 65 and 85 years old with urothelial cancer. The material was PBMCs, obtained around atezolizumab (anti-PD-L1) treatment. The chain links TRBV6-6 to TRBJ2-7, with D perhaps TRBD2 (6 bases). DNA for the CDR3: TGTGCCAGCAGTTACATCGGGAGCCCCCCGAACGAGCAGTACTTC. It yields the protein CASSYIGSPPNEQYF.